Sequencing of this TCR beta chain was carried out in a study of blood T cell repertoires in COVID-19 (dated by TCRdb to 2018 to 2020). Regarding the study in general: The collaborator samples originated in the United States, Italy and Spain and spanned the acute and convalescent phases of COVID-19. The material from the prospective study consisted of cDNA or gDNA derived from T cells, B-cell-depleted T cells, or PBMCs. The dataset comprised deeply sampled blood TCRbeta repertoires from subjects exposed to, actively infected with, or recovered from COVID-19. The repertoires were released in a freely available public database intended as a resource for research on the immune response to SARS-CoV-2. Samples were obtained from the ongoing ImmuneRACE study (first 160 participants) and from 1,200 or so subjects provided by 6 global collaborators. The sample metadata nearly always contained a de-identified subject ID, COVID-19 status, age in years and sex. HLA class I and class II types, where available, came from metadata supplied by the sample provider rather than from assay-based typing.

Participants in the prospective study were enrolled through a virtual design, were aged about 18 to 89 years, and lived in about 25 United States geographic areas. In the prospective study, participants were assigned to cohorts based on the clinical history participants reported in a screening survey and a study questionnaire. In the prospective study, mobile phlebotomists collected whole blood, serum and a nasopharyngeal or oropharyngeal swab from each participant. Additional blood draws and questionnaires over an approximately 2-month period could optionally be provided by prospective study participants. Before DNA extraction, blood samples from the prospective study were shipped at room temperature or frozen. TCRbeta CDR3 regions were amplified from genomic DNA using the immunoSEQ Assay, a bias-controlled multiplex PCR. The original pipeline was this. The number of nucleated cells in each sample was estimated from the amplification of reference gene primers within the assay. To quantify the absolute abundance of each unique TCRbeta CDR3 rearrangement, sequence reads were collapsed and filtered. Productive Simpson clonality was computed per sample as the square root of Simpson's diversity index over productive rearrangements. This immuneACCESS table, as held by TCRdb, lists in-frame sequences with V and J called but not all clones. Of the missing ones, under half trace to an unresolved V gene in checked studies; the others have no known cause. Clone size and V and J calls were adopted from that table, with D and trimming inferred from the DNA. The table for this sample lists about 180,000 clones; about 91% of them were counted only once. The ten largest clones add up to roughly 2.4% of the sample.

In the case of this clone: There is no known antigen for this receptor. Nothing much larger sits one base from this clone, and base qualities are not available.

Here is what the overall study found, with its caveats: The amount of clinical and demographic metadata varied by source and participant and was provided uncurated.

According to the germline V gene, CDR1 reads SGDLS and CDR2 reads YYNGEE. Measured from the cysteine to the phenylalanine, the CDR3 is 15 residues long. The only DNA kept is the CDR3, 45 bases in frame from the first base. V is reduced by 0 bases and J by 4 bases, leaving a spacing of 11 bases between them. Sequenced material: PBMCs or T cells enriched from blood (not recorded which). The V gene is TRBV9 and the J gene is TRBJ1-3; the D gene is perhaps TRBD1, on 5 matching bases. The receptor was derived from a woman aged 35 to 49 with acute COVID-19. The bases are TGTGCCAGCAGCGTAGCTGGGGGGGACGGAAACACCATATATTTT. Its coded protein is CASSVAGGDGNTIYF. Beyond the CDR3, the reference TRBV9 and TRBJ1-3 genes provide the residues; the full variable domain reads: DSGVTQTPKHLITATGQRVTLRCSPRSGDLSVYWYQQSLDQGLQFLIQYYNGEERAKGNILERFSAQQFPDLHSELNLSSLELGDSALYFCASSVAGGDGNTIYFGEGSWLTVV.